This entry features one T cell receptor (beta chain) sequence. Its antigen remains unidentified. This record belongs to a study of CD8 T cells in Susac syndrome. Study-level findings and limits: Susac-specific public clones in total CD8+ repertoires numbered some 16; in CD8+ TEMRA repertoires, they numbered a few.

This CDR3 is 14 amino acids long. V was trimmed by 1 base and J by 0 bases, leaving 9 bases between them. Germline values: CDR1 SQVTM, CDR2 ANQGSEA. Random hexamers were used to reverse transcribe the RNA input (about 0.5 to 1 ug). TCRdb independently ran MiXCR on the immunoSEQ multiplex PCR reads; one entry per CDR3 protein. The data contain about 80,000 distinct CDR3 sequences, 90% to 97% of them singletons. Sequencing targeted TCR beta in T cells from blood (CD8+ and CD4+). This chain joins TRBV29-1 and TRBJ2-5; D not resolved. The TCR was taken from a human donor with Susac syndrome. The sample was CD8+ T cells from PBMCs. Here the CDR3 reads CSVEGQVNQETQYF. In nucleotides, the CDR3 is TGCAGCGTTGAAGGGCAGGTGAACCAAGAGACCCAGTACTTC. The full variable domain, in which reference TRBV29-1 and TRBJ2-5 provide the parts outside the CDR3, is SAVISQKPSRDICQRGTSLTIQCQVDSQVTMMFWYRQQPGQSLTLIATANQGSEATYESGFVIDKFPISRPNLTFSTLTVSNMSPEDSSIYLCSVEGQVNQETQYFGPGTRLLVL.